This TCR beta chain derives from a study of shared clonotypes between healthy human individuals. Here immunoSEQ multiplex PCR was the method, and the copy in TCRdb shows in-frame clones only, minus some. Here the sample spans hundreds of thousands of clones, roughly 79% being singletons. The CDR3 consists of 11 residues. V shed 7 bases and J shed 1 base, with 4 bases lying between them. Germline lookup yields CDR1 SQVTM and CDR2 ANQGSEA. This clonotype was obtained from a woman in her thirties or forties in good health. Some clones in this sample may be carry-over from other donors' samples. Specimen: PBMCs. The gene calls are TRBV29-1 and TRBJ2-2, with D unresolved. CDR3 sequence: CSAGNTGELFF. CDR3 bases: TGCAGCGCCGGGAACACCGGGGAGCTGTTTTTT.